This T cell receptor (beta chain) was recovered during a study of cytomegalovirus exposure and HLA in healthy donors. This CDR3 has 13 residues. Germline lookup yields CDR1 MNHNS and CDR2 SASEGT. Trimming removed 8 bases from V and 7 bases from J; junction bases left unmatched: 8. The method was immunoSEQ multiplex PCR; TCRdb's version includes in-frame clones alone and lacks a portion of them. The top ten hold approximately 2% of the sample, which has about 120,000 clones, roughly 90% seen once. The receptor was isolated from a woman between 18 and 29 years old in good health and CMV-seronegative. The sample comprised PBMCs. The genes are TRBV6-1 and TRBJ1-5; TRBD1 aligns across 7 bases. In nucleotides, the CDR3 is TGTGCCAGCTTCGACAGGGTGGGACAGCCCCAGCATTTT. This encodes CASFDRVGQPQHF.